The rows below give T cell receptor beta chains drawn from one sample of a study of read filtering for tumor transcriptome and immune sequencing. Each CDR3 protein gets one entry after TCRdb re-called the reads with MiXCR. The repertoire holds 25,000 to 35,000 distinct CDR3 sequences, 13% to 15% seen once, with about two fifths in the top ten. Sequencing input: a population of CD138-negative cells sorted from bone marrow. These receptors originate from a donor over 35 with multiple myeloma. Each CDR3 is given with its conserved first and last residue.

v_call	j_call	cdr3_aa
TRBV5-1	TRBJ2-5	CASRGSKETQYF
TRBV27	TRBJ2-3	CASTTGTSGRTDTQYF
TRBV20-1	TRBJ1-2	CSARAQANYGYTF
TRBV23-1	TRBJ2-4	CASNPQGDRKNIQYF
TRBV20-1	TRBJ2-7	CSARDPGTSVNEQYF
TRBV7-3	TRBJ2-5	CASSDRGGSQETQYF
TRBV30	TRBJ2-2	CAWSVAGTNTGELFF
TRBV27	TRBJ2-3	CASSPLAGEVRTDTQYF
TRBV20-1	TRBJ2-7	CSASFPERSYEQYF
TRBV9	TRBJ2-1	CASSSGQGVLDEQLF
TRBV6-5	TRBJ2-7	CASSYYGGYSSSYEQYF
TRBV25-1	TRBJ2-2	CASSDPLAGGRELFF
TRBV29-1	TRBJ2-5	CSASGPSGETQYF
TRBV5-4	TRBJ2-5	CASSYKLHLQETQYF
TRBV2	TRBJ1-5	CASGGGNGQPQHF
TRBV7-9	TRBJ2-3	CASSTKTSGNTDTQYF
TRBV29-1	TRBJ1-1	CSVEERHKNTEAFF
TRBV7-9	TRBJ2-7	CASSRDSSYEQYF
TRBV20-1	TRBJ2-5	CSARVDTSGRRETQYF
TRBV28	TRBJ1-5	CASSSGNQPQHF
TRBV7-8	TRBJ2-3	CASSLNPVTSGSTDTQYF
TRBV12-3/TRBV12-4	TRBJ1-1	CASSLGQWDTEAFF
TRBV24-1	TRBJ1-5	CAISDLEDISNQPQHF
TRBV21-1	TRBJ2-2	CASSKGGYRGTGELFF
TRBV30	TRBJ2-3	CAWSAGTSGWTDTQYF
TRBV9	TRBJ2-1	CASSAPGQGIGRARNEQFF
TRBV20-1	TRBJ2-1	CSAASTGVNYNEQFF
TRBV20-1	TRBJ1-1	CSVKRASNTEAFF
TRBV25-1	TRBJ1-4	CAGSETGSEKLFF
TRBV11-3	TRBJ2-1	CASSLSSGYNEQFF
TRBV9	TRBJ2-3	CASSPAVTDTQYF
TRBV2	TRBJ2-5	CASSDSGGGETQYF
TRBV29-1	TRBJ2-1	CSVETQGGVDEQFF
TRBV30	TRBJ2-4	CAWSGGETAHF
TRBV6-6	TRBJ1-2	CASSYSSGYTF
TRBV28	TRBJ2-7	CASKPRGGSYEQYF
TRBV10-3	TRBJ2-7	CAISEQQGKGGEQYF
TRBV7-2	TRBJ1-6	CASSLPRDSPLHF
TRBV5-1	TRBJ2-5	CASSFGGTEETQYF
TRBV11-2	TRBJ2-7	CASSLEPGTREQYF
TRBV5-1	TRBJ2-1	CASSLAGGPQFF
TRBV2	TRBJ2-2	CASSPQGGVTGELSF
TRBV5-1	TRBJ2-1	CASSLEGSSYNEQFF
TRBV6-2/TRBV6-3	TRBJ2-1	CASRPRGGGTYNEQFF
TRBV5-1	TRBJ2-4	CASSNLDKNIQYF
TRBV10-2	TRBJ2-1	CASSEWGSSNEQFF
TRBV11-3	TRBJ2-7	CASSFSWAYEQYF
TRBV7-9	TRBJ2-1	CASCAGQSSYNEQFF
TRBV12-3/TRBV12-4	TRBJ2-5	CASTVQAHQETQYF